These 27 T cell receptor beta chains were all obtained from the same sample, sequenced in a study of shared clonotypes between healthy human individuals. CD8 cells regarded as naive lacked CD45RO, were positively chosen for CCR7, and omitted terminally differentiated effector memory CD45RA+ cells. Here immunoSEQ multiplex PCR was the method, and the copy in TCRdb shows in-frame clones only, minus some. The sample contains 2 million to 2.5 million clones, just over 90% of which appear only once. The sequencing input was naive CD8+ T cells from PBMCs. The receptors shown here come from a man younger than 35 in good health. Some clones in this sample may be carry-over from other donors' samples.

The chain recombines TRBV28 with TRBJ2-7, with D unresolved. Trimming stripped 4 bases from V and 5 bases from J, with 15 bases between. The CDR3 is 14 residues long. Germline assignment: CDR1 MDHEN and CDR2 SYDVKM. The CDR3, as DNA: TGTGCCAGCAGTTCGGGCCCAAGGATGGACGAGCAGTACTTC. Its protein product is CASSSGPRMDEQYF.

The chain has TRBV19 and TRBJ1-2, with D unresolved. CDR1 and CDR2 from the germline V gene are LNHDA and SQIVND (reference sequence). The CDR3 loop spans 12 amino acids. Between the trimmed V and J ends, which lost 11 bases and 1 base, there was a span of 11 bases. The DNA for the CDR3 is TGTGCCGGAAGGGAGGGTAACTATGGCTACACCTTC. Translating gives CAGREGNYGYTF.

This clone was detected once. This sequence joins TRBV5-1 and TRBJ2-7; no firm D call. The V end lost 2 bases, the J end lost 6 bases, and 6 bases lay between the germline ends. This CDR3 has 11 amino acids. Germline V CDR1 and CDR2: SGHRS, YFSETQ. The CDR3 DNA follows: TGCGCCAGCAGCTTCCAGTCCGAGCAGTACTTC. Amino acid sequence: CASSFQSEQYF.

This clone was picked up one time. This sample includes further DNA sequences coding for the same CDR3. This chain links TRBV11-2 with TRBJ1-5, with unresolved D. The germline V and J ends were trimmed by 5 bases and 0 bases, with 8 bases remaining between them. Germline V lookup: CDR1 SGHAT, CDR2 FQNNGV. The CDR3 is 14 residues long. CDR3 residues: CASSLGYSNQPQHF. The CDR3 DNA is TGTGCCAGCAGCCTGGGGTATAGCAATCAGCCCCAGCATTTT.

As DNA, the CDR3 is TGTGCTTACCTTATCTGGGGGCTTGAAGCTTTCTTT. It translates to CAYLIWGLEAFF. This rearrangement joins TRBV30 to TRBJ1-1, with D perhaps matching TRBD1 (6 bases). The CDR3 loop spans 12 amino acids. Germline CDR1 and CDR2: GTSNPN and SVGIG (reference sequence). Combining the CDR3 with reference TRBV30 and TRBJ1-1 gives the whole variable domain SQTIHQWPATLVQPVGSPLSLECTVEGTSNPNLYWYRQAAGRGLQLLFYSVGIGQISSEVPQNLSASRPQDRQFILSSKKLLLSDSGFYLCAYLIWGLEAFFGQGTRLTVV.

Concerning this clone itself: This CDR3 is also generated by other DNA sequences in the sample. The chain couples TRBV6-5 to TRBJ2-7; 7 bases are shared with TRBD2. The CDR3 sequence is 14 residues long. The V gene end was trimmed by 0 bases and the J gene end by 2 bases; junction bases not matched to a gene: 1. Germline V CDR1 and CDR2: MNHEY, SVGAGI. CDR3 DNA: TGTGCCAGCAGTTACTCCGCGGGGGCCTACGAGCAGTACTTC. Amino acid sequence: CASSYSAGAYEQYF.

The rearrangement uses TRBV19 and TRBJ2-7; 10 positions agree with TRBD2. This CDR3 has 15 residues. J lost 7 bases, V lost 1 base, and 7 bases had no gene match. Per germline, CDR1 LNHDA and CDR2 SQIVND (reference sequence). In nucleotides, the CDR3 is TGTGCCAGTAGTATAGTCAGCGGGAGGGCGATTGAGCAGTACTTC. This translates into CASSIVSGRAIEQYF.

This clone showed up just once. The same CDR3 is also encoded by other DNA sequences in this sample. V usage is TRBV7-9 and J usage is TRBJ2-7, with D tentatively TRBD2 (6 bases). CDR1 and CDR2 from the germline V gene are SEHNR and FQNEAQ (reference sequence). Trimming cost V 4 bases and J 4 bases, with 11 bases left between them. The CDR3 consists of 13 residues. The CDR3 DNA sequence: TGTGCCAGCAGCTCCCCGGCGGGGTACGAGCAGTACTTC. Its protein is CASSSPAGYEQYF.

The J gene is TRBJ2-3, the V gene TRBV5-4; 10 bases align to TRBD2. V lost 5 bases, J lost 3 bases, and 12 bases stayed unmatched. The CDR3 has 17 residues. From germline, CDR1 is SGHNT and CDR2 YYREEE (reference sequence). The CDR3 region has the DNA TGTGCCAGCAGTTCACGGGGGCTAGCGGGAGAGACAGATACGCAGTATTTT. It codes for CASSSRGLAGETDTQYF.

The chain links TRBV6-1 to TRBJ1-5; 8 bases fit TRBD1. CDR1 is MNHNS, CDR2 SASEGT, per germline. This CDR3 contains 15 residues. V trimming: 4 bases; J trimming: 5 bases; junction bases outside the gene matches: 7. CDR3 DNA: TGTGCCAGCAGTGGGGGACAGGCCGCTCATCAGCCCCAGCATTTT. It yields the protein CASSGGQAAHQPQHF.

This clone was counted a single time. The chain is built from TRBV4-3 and TRBJ2-7, with 9 bases fitting TRBD2. The CDR3 is made up of 15 amino acids. Germline trimming cut 3 bases from V and 2 bases from J; bases unmatched to any gene: 5. In germline, CDR1 is LGHNA, CDR2 YSLEER. This CDR3 reads CASSQIAGAPYEQYF. The CDR3 coding sequence is TGCGCCAGCAGCCAGATAGCGGGAGCCCCCTACGAGCAGTACTTC.

This chain joins TRBV10-3 and TRBJ2-7, with 8 nucleotides matching TRBD1. CDR3 size: 14 residues. V dropped 3 bases and J dropped 3; count of bases not matched to a gene: 4. CDR1 is ENHRY and CDR2 is SYGVKD in the germline V gene. Written as DNA, the CDR3 is TGTGCCATCAGTGATGGACAGGGCCGCTACGAGCAGTACTTC. Translating gives CAISDGQGRYEQYF.

The chain employs TRBV15 and TRBJ2-2; 9 nucleotides line up with TRBD2. Germline trimming cut 10 bases from V and 6 bases from J; bases unmatched to any gene: 9. Per the germline V gene, CDR1 is LNHNV and CDR2 is YYDKDF (reference sequence). The CDR3 has 14 amino acids. CDR3 DNA: TGTGCCATAGAGAGTAGCGGGAGTTCCGGGGAGCTGTTTTTT. Residues: CAIESSGSSGELFF.

The table lists this clone with a count of one. V gene TRBV7-3 combines with J gene TRBJ2-5; D not certain. CDR3 size: 15 residues. V gave up 0 bases and J gave up 2 bases, with 10 bases separating them. Germline V gene data show CDR1 as SGHTA and CDR2 as FQGTGA. CDR3 region: CASSLTPSRQETQYF. The DNA of the CDR3 is TGTGCCAGCAGCTTAACTCCCAGCAGGCAAGAGACCCAGTACTTC.

The chain joins TRBV5-6 to TRBJ2-1; D uncertain. This CDR3 region has 15 residues. Germline CDR1 and CDR2: SGHDT and YYEEEE. V lost 3 bases and J 2 bases, leaving 12 bases between the germline ends. In DNA, the CDR3 is TGTGCCAGCAGCTCCTTACCGGGCCCCTACAATGAGCAGTTCTTC. Translated, it gives CASSSLPGPYNEQFF.

Only one count was recorded for this clone. CDR3 sequence (DNA): TGCGCCAGCAGCTACTACATTGGGTCCTACGAGCAGTACTTC. Translation: CASSYYIGSYEQYF. V and J are TRBV5-1 and TRBJ2-7; D not certain. There are 14 residues in the CDR3. The germline CDR1 and CDR2 sequences are SGHRS and YFSETQ. The ends were cut back, 3 bases at V and 1 base at J, with 11 bases in the middle.

The rearrangement joins TRBV5-1 to TRBJ2-7; TRBD2 might be the D (5 bases). V dropped 4 bases and J dropped 3 bases, with 20 bases sitting between them. Per the germline V gene, CDR1 is SGHRS and CDR2 is YFSETQ. The CDR3 is 16 amino acids. The CDR3 here is CASSGGLRLFNYEQYF. The CDR3 DNA sequence: TGCGCCAGCAGCGGAGGTCTAAGGTTGTTTAACTACGAGCAGTACTTC.

The V gene is TRBV27, the J gene TRBJ1-5, with D possibly being TRBD1 (6 bases). V gave up 8 bases and J gave up 6 bases, with 14 bases separating them. CDR1 is MNHEY, CDR2 SMNVEV, per germline (reference sequence). This CDR3 contains 13 residues. DNA of the CDR3: TGTGCCAGCGGGCCAGGGGTTAGTCAGCCCCAGCATTTT. It encodes CASGPGVSQPQHF.

The CDR3 protein is CAISESRAGRTDTQYF. The CDR3 nucleotides are TGTGCCATCAGTGAGTCCCGTGCGGGGCGCACAGATACGCAGTATTTT. The chain couples TRBV10-3 to TRBJ2-3, with a weak D call TRBD2 (6 bases). The V gene lost 0 bases and the J gene lost 1 base, with 11 bases spanning the gap. This CDR3 has 16 amino acids. Germline loops: CDR1 ENHRY, CDR2 SYGVKD.

J is TRBJ2-5 and V is TRBV7-8; D is possibly TRBD2 (5 bases). Germline lookup yields CDR1 SGHVS and CDR2 FQNEAQ. The length of the CDR3 is 18 residues. The germline V and J ends were trimmed by 6 bases and 3 bases, with 26 bases remaining between them. The CDR3 DNA reads as TGTGCCAGCAGAGCTCCCGTAGAAGGGAGAGACCGGGAAGAGACCCAGTACTTC. Its translation: CASRAPVEGRDREETQYF.

The chain links TRBV27 to TRBJ2-6, with D perhaps TRBD1 (6 bases). The CDR3 consists of 15 residues. Trimming stripped 6 bases from V and 3 bases from J, with 12 bases between. CDR1 is MNHEY, CDR2 SMNVEV, per germline (reference sequence). The CDR3 sequence: CASRLRGGGANVLTF. Here the CDR3 DNA reads TGTGCCAGCAGACTCAGGGGCGGTGGGGCCAACGTCCTGACTTTC.

This clone was found once. The chain carries TRBV7-6 and TRBJ2-1, with a weak D call TRBD1 (6 bases). V dropped 4 bases and J dropped 8 bases, with 15 bases sitting between them. The CDR3 sequence is 14 residues long. The V gene's germline CDR1 is SGHVS and CDR2 FNYEAQ. This CDR3 reads CASSSRTPGDEQFF. The CDR3 coding sequence is TGTGCCAGCAGCTCACGGACTCCAGGGGATGAGCAGTTCTTC.

V usage is TRBV2 and J usage is TRBJ1-3, with 8 bases identical to TRBD1. CDR1 and CDR2 (germline): SNHLY, FYNNEI. The CDR3 consists of 14 residues. Trimming at V came to 10 bases and at J to 0 bases, leaving 5 bases not matched to a gene. Here the CDR3 DNA reads TGTGCCATCACGGACAGGGACTCTGGAAACACCATATATTTT. It codes for CAITDRDSGNTIYF.

The chain links TRBV27 to TRBJ2-1, with 8 bases lining up with TRBD2. Germline V gene lookup returns CDR1 MNHEY and CDR2 SMNVEV (reference sequence). V gave up 7 bases and J gave up 8 bases; unmatched junction bases: 7. The CDR3 length is 13 residues. Here the CDR3 reads CASTGGGIHEQFF. For the CDR3, the DNA is TGTGCCAGCACCGGGGGGGGGATCCATGAGCAGTTCTTC.

This clone was detected only once. The chain recombines TRBV9 with TRBJ1-1, with a tentative D call TRBD1 (5 bases). CDR3 size: 17 residues. Between the trimmed V and J ends, which lost 4 bases and 1 base, there was a span of 20 bases. From germline, CDR1 is SGDLS and CDR2 YYNGEE. The CDR3 spells CASSFPKGVTSNTEAFF. The CDR3 DNA follows: TGTGCCAGCAGCTTCCCGAAAGGGGTCACATCGAACACTGAAGCTTTCTTT. The whole variable domain, filled in from reference TRBV9 and TRBJ1-1, reads DSGVTQTPKHLITATGQRVTLRCSPRSGDLSVYWYQQSLDQGLQFLIQYYNGEERAKGNILERFSAQQFPDLHSELNLSSLELGDSALYFCASSFPKGVTSNTEAFFGQGTRLTVV.

The chain recombines TRBV19 with TRBJ2-7, with D perhaps given as TRBD1 or TRBD2 (5 bases each). Between the trimmed V and J ends, which lost 3 bases and 4 bases, there was a span of 16 bases. Germline V gives CDR1 LNHDA, CDR2 SQIVND (reference sequence). The CDR3 extends over 15 amino acids. The CDR3 sequence: CASSIGAPEKYEQYF. The CDR3 DNA follows: TGTGCCAGTAGTATCGGGGCCCCAGAAAAGTACGAGCAGTACTTC. The whole variable domain, remainder taken from reference TRBV19 and TRBJ2-7, is DGGITQSPKYLFRKEGQNVTLSCEQNLNHDAMYWYRQDPGQGLRLIYYSQIVNDFQKGDIAEGYSVSREKKESFPLTVTSAQKNPTAFYLCASSIGAPEKYEQYFGPGTRLTVT.

The CDR3 DNA reads as TGTGCCAGCTACATTCGACAGGGCAGCAATCAGCCCCAGCATTTT. Protein: CASYIRQGSNQPQHF. This rearrangement joins TRBV28 to TRBJ1-5, with 7 bases fitting TRBD1. In germline, CDR1 is MDHEN, CDR2 SYDVKM. Trimming removed 8 bases from V and 1 base from J; junction bases left unmatched: 8. The CDR3 consists of 15 residues.